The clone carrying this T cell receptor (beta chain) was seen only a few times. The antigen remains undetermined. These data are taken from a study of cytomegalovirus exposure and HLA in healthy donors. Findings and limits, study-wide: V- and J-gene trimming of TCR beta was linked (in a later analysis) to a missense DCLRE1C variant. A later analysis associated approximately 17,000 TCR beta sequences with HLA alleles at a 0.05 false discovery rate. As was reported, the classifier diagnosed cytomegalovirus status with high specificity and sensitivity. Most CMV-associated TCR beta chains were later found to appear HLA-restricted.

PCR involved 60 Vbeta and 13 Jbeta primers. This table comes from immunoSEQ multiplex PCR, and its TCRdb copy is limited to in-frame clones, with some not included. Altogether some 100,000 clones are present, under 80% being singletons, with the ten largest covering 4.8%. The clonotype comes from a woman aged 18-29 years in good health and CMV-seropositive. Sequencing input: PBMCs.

CDR3 DNA sequence: TGTGCCTGGAGTGTCCCAGGCGGAAACACCATATATTTT. Protein: CAWSVPGGNTIYF. The rearrangement links TRBV30 to TRBJ1-3; D gene uncertain. CDR1 and CDR2 from the germline V gene are GTSNPN and SVGIG (reference sequence). The germline V and J ends were trimmed by 0 bases and 4 bases, with 7 bases remaining between them. CDR3 length equals 13 residues.